This TCR beta chain stems from a study of identical twins. Via MiXCR, TCRdb re-called the 5' RACE reads, giving one row per CDR3 protein. The sample holds about 430,000 distinct CDR3 sequences; approximately 18% are singletons and the top ten take around 12%. CDR3 length: 14 residues. The germline CDR1 and CDR2 sequences are SGHDT and YYEEEE. Trimming stripped 0 bases from V and 4 bases from J, with 10 bases between. What was sequenced was naive T cells sorted from blood. The chain uses TRBV5-6 and TRBJ1-2, with D maybe TRBD1 (5 bases). This sequence originates from a man between 50 and 59 years old in good health. The DNA for the CDR3 is TGTGCCAGCAGCTTGGAAGGGACCGTCTATGGCTACACCTTC. Its protein product is CASSLEGTVYGYTF.